These T cell receptor beta chains were read from a single sample in a study of OX40 agonist ivuxolimab in advanced cancers. Data came from immunoSEQ multiplex PCR; TCRdb stores just in-frame clones and leaves some out. This repertoire shows 65,000 to 85,000 clones, 80% to 95% found once; its top ten account for 6% to 8.5%. Material: CD4+ or CD8+ T cells sorted from blood, obtained in a trial of the OX40 agonist ivuxolimab. The receptors were gathered from an adult with an advanced solid tumor such as melanoma, head and neck, liver or kidney cancer. The CDR3 runs from the conserved cysteine through the conserved F or W. D genes are given only for firm matches. Clone sizes are given selectively: once, few, many, or a class where the clone is expanded.

CDR3: CASTGVQAQETQYF; DNA: TGTGCCAGTACAGGGGTCCAGGCCCAAGAGACCCAGTACTTC; J: TRBJ2-5; D: TRBD1; V: TRBV6-5; length: 14; size: NA
CDR3: CASSYAASYEQYF; DNA: TGTGCCAGCAGTTACGCAGCATCCTACGAGCAGTACTTC; J: TRBJ2-7; D: NA; V: TRBV6-5; length: 13; size: NA
CDR3: CAISDPDVNYGYTF; DNA: TGTGCCATCAGTGACCCGGACGTAAACTATGGCTACACCTTC; J: TRBJ1-2; D: NA; V: TRBV10-3; length: 14; size: NA
CDR3: CASSSGTSNTGELFF; DNA: TGTGCCAGCAGTTCCGGGACTAGTAACACCGGGGAGCTGTTTTTT; J: TRBJ2-2; D: TRBD2; V: TRBV27; length: 15; size: once
CDR3: CASSYGNEQYF; DNA: TGTGCCAGCAGTTACGGCAACGAGCAGTACTTC; J: TRBJ2-7; D: NA; V: TRBV7-9; length: 11; size: once
CDR3: CASSVGTGVTEAFF; DNA: TGTGCCAGCAGCGTAGGGACAGGGGTTACTGAAGCTTTCTTT; J: TRBJ1-1; D: TRBD1; V: TRBV9; length: 14; size: NA
CDR3: CASSTGPLGYEQYF; DNA: TGTGCCAGCAGTACAGGGCCTTTGGGCTACGAGCAGTACTTC; J: TRBJ2-7; D: NA; V: TRBV5-6; length: 14; size: once
CDR3: CASSDTPGAFTDTQYF; DNA: TGTGCCAGCAGTGACACCCCGGGAGCATTCACAGATACGCAGTATTTT; J: TRBJ2-3; D: NA; V: TRBV6-4; length: 16; size: NA
CDR3: CAWSVQGVEPLNYGYTF; DNA: TGTGCCTGGAGTGTACAAGGAGTGGAGCCCTTGAACTATGGCTACACCTTC; J: TRBJ1-2; D: NA; V: TRBV30; length: 17; size: NA
CDR3: CASSASGGAHTQYF; DNA: TGTGCCAGCAGCGCTAGCGGGGGGGCACATACGCAGTATTTT; J: TRBJ2-3; D: TRBD2; V: TRBV9; length: 14; size: NA
CDR3: CASSLAGQHNEQFF; DNA: TGTGCCAGCAGCTTAGCGGGACAACACAATGAGCAGTTCTTC; J: TRBJ2-1; D: NA; V: TRBV11-3; length: 14; size: NA
CDR3: CASTYGYEQYF; DNA: TGTGCCAGCACCTACGGTTACGAGCAGTACTTC; J: TRBJ2-7; D: NA; V: TRBV7-9; length: 11; size: NA
CDR3: CASSEIGAAYEQYF; DNA: TGTGCCAGCAGTGAAATCGGGGCAGCCTACGAGCAGTACTTC; J: TRBJ2-7; D: NA; V: TRBV25-1; length: 14; size: NA
CDR3: CASSQWRLDTIYF; DNA: TGTGCCAGCAGCCAATGGCGGCTGGACACCATATATTTT; J: TRBJ1-3; D: NA; V: TRBV4-2; length: 13; size: NA
CDR3: CASSHSGGIYGYTF; DNA: TGTGCCAGCAGCCATTCGGGGGGTATTTATGGCTACACCTTC; J: TRBJ1-2; D: NA; V: TRBV7-9; length: 14; size: NA
CDR3: CASSQEVNTEAFF; DNA: TGCGCCAGCAGCCAGGAGGTTAACACTGAAGCTTTCTTT; J: TRBJ1-1; D: NA; V: TRBV4-1; length: 13; size: NA
CDR3: CASSLVARGLDTQYF; DNA: TGCGCCAGCAGCTTGGTTGCGAGAGGATTAGATACGCAGTATTTT; J: TRBJ2-3; D: NA; V: TRBV5-1; length: 15; size: NA
CDR3: CASSQFVGEVQYF; DNA: TGCGCCAGCAGCCAATTCGTTGGGGAGGTTCAGTACTTC; J: TRBJ2-4; D: NA; V: TRBV4-1; length: 13; size: NA